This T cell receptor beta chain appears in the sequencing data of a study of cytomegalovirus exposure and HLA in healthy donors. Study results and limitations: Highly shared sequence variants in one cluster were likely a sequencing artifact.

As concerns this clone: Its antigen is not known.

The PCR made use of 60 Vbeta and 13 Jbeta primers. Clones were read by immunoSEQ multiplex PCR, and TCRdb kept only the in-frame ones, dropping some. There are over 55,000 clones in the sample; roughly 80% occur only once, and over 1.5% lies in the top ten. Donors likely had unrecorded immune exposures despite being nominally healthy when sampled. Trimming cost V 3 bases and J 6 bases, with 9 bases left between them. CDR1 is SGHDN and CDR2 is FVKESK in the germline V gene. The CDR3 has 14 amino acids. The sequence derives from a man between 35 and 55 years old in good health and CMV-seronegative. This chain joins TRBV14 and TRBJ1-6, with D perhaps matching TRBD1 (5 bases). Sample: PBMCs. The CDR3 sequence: CASSQGGPNSPLHF. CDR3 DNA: TGTGCCAGCAGCCAGGGGGGTCCTAATTCACCCCTCCACTTT.